This T cell receptor (beta chain) is from a study of blood T cell repertoires in COVID-19. V trimming: 4 bases; J trimming: 14 bases; junction bases outside the gene matches: 10. The CDR3 length is 13 residues. Germline V gene data show CDR1 as SGHTA and CDR2 as FQGTGA. The repertoire was sequenced with immunoSEQ multiplex PCR; TCRdb's copy has only in-frame clones and lacks some. The sample yields a few hundred thousand clones, approximately 78% seen once. Source material: peripheral blood. The chain joins TRBV7-3 to TRBJ2-1; 8 bases fit TRBD1. This TCR came from a young woman with acute or convalescent COVID-19. For the CDR3, the DNA is TGTGCCAGCAGCTCCAACCGGGACAGGATCAAGTTCTTC. Translated: CASSSNRDRIKFF.